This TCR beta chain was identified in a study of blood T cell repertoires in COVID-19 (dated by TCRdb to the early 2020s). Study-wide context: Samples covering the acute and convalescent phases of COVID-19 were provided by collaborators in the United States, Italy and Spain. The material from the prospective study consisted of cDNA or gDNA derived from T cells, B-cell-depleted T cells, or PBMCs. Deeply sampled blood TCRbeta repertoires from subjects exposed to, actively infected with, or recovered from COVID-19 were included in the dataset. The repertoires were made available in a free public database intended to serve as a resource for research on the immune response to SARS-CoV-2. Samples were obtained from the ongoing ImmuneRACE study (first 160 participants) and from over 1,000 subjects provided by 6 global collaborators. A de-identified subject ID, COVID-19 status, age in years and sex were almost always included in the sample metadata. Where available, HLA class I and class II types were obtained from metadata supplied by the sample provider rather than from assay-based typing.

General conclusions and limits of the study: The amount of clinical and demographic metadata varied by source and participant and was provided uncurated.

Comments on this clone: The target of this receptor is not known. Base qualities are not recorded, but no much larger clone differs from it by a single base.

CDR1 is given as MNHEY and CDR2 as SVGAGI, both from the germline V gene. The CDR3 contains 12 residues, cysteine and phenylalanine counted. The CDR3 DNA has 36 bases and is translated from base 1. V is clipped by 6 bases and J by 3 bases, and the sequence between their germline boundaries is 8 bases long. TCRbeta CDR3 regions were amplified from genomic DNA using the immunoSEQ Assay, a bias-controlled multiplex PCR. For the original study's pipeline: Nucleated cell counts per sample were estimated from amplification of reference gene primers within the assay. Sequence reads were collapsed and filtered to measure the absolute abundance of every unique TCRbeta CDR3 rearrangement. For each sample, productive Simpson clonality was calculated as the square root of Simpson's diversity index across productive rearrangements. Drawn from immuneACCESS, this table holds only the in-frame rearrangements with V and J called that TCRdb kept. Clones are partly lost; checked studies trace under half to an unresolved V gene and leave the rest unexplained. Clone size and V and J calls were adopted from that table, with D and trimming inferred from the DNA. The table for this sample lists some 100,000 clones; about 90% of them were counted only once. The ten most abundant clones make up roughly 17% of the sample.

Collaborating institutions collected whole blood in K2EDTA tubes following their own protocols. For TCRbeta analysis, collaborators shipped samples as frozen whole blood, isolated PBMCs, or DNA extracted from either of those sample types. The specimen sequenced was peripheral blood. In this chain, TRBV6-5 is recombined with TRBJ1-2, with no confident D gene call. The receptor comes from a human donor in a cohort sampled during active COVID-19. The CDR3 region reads CASRYTDYGYTF. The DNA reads TGTGCCAGCAGATATACAGACTATGGCTACACCTTC.